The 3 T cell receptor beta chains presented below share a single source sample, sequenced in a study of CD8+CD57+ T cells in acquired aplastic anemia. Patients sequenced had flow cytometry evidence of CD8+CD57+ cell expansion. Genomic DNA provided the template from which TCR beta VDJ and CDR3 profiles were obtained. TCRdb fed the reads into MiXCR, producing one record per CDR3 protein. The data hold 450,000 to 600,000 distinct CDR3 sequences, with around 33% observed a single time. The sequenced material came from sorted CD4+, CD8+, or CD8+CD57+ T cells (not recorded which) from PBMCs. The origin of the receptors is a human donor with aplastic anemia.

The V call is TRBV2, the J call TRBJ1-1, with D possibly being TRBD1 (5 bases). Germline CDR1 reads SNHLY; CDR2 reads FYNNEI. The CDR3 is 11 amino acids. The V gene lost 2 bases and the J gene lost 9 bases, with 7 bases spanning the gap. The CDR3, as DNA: TGTGCCAGCAGTGAACAGGGCAAAGCTTTCTTT. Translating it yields CASSEQGKAFF.

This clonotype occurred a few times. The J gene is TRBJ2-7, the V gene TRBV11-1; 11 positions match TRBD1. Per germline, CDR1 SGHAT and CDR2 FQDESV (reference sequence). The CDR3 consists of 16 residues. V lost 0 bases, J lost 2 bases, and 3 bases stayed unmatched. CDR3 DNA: TGTGCCAGCAGCTTAGCGCCGGGACAGGGGGCCTACGAGCAGTACTTC. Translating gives CASSLAPGQGAYEQYF.

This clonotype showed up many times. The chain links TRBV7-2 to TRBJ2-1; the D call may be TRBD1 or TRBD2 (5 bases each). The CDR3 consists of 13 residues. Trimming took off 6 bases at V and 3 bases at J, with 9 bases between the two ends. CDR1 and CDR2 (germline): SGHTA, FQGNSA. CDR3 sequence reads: CASRPGRYNEQFF. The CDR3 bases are TGTGCCAGCAGACCGGGACGCTACAATGAGCAGTTCTTC.